Each of the 22 T cell receptor beta chains below was sequenced from the same sample in a study of blood T cell repertoires in COVID-19. Clones were sequenced by immunoSEQ multiplex PCR, and TCRdb holds only the in-frame ones, with some missing. This sample has around 170,000 clones, with 84% found just once. The sample was peripheral blood. The receptors were gathered from a man younger than 35 with active or convalescent COVID-19.

CDR3 in DNA: TGTGCCAGCTCACCAGGGCAGCGCGGGGAATCCCAGCATTTT. The encoded protein is CASSPGQRGESQHF. J is TRBJ1-5 and V is TRBV18; D is ambiguous. V dropped 2 bases and J dropped 11 bases, with 16 bases sitting between them. The CDR3 has 14 residues. Per the germline V gene, CDR1 is KGHSH and CDR2 is LQKENI.

The V and J genes are TRBV30 and TRBJ2-7; D unclear. With 4 bases removed from V and 0 bases from J, the gap between germline ends came to 19 bases. CDR1 is GTSNPN and CDR2 is SVGIG in the germline V gene (reference sequence). The CDR3 runs to 16 residues. As DNA, the CDR3 is TGTGCCTGGACCAAACCCCGACCCCGAGGCTCCTACGAGCAGTACTTC. The encoded protein is CAWTKPRPRGSYEQYF.

The chain joins TRBV19 to TRBJ1-3; TRBD1 matches 9 bases. Looked up from germline, CDR1 is LNHDA and CDR2 is SQIVND (reference sequence). The CDR3 loop spans 15 amino acids. The J segment lost 4 bases and the V segment lost 6 bases, leaving 7 bases of the junction unmatched. For the CDR3, the DNA is TGTGCCAGTAGCAAGTACGGGACAGGGGGAAACACCATATATTTT. It codes for CASSKYGTGGNTIYF.

This clone was seen a few times. This chain joins TRBV19 and TRBJ1-6; 7 positions match TRBD1. The CDR3 spans 15 residues. J gave up 9 bases and V 4 bases, and 9 bases lay outside the gene matches. Germline V lookup: CDR1 LNHDA, CDR2 SQIVND (reference sequence). In nucleotides, the CDR3 is TGTGCCAGTAGTACTGGGACAGCCCAGGGTTCACCCCTCCACTTT. Translating gives CASSTGTAQGSPLHF.

The genes are TRBV6-5 and TRBJ2-3; perhaps TRBD2 as D (6 bases). CDR3 size: 15 residues. Trimming stripped 6 bases from V and 0 bases from J, with 13 bases between. Germline loops: CDR1 MNHEY, CDR2 SVGAGI. The CDR3 protein is CASRKGTYSTDTQYF. The CDR3 DNA reads TGTGCCAGCAGAAAAGGGACTTATAGCACAGATACGCAGTATTTT.

V gene TRBV7-9 combines with J gene TRBJ2-7, with 8 bases lining up with TRBD1. Germline V gene lookup returns CDR1 SEHNR and CDR2 FQNEAQ (reference sequence). Unmatched junction bases numbered 8, after V lost 5 bases and J lost 5 bases. The CDR3 spans 14 residues. CDR3 loop: CASSRRQGNDEQYF. For the CDR3, the DNA is TGTGCCAGCAGCCGCCGACAGGGGAACGACGAGCAGTACTTC.

The CDR3: CASSYQNQPQHF. The CDR3 DNA sequence: TGTGCCAGCAGTTACCAAAATCAGCCCCAGCATTTT. The chain joins TRBV6-5 to TRBJ1-5; D not certain. Trimming pared 2 bases from V and 4 bases from J, leaving 3 bases between. The CDR3 runs to 12 residues. From germline, CDR1 is MNHEY and CDR2 SVGAGI.

The rearrangement links TRBV6-1 to TRBJ2-1, with 13 bases fitting TRBD2. Germline V gene data show CDR1 as MNHNS and CDR2 as SASEGT. Trimming removed 2 bases from V and 7 bases from J; junction bases left unmatched: 11. The CDR3 has 18 residues. CDR3 in DNA: TGTGCCAGCAGTGAATTGATTTGGACTAGCGGGAGCAAGAATGAGCAGTTCTTC. Translation gives CASSELIWTSGSKNEQFF.

The V and J genes are TRBV20-1 and TRBJ2-1; 9 nucleotides line up with TRBD2. In germline, CDR1 is DFQATT, CDR2 SNEGSKA (reference sequence). The J segment lost 5 bases and the V segment lost 3 bases, leaving 5 bases of the junction unmatched. This CDR3 spans 14 amino acids. The CDR3 loop reads CSASLLAGNNEQFF. CDR3 nucleotides: TGCAGTGCTAGTTTACTAGCGGGCAACAATGAGCAGTTCTTC.

The chain uses TRBV29-1 and TRBJ1-2; D unclear. V was pared by 3 bases and J by 2 bases, with 10 bases between. The CDR3 covers 13 residues. Germline V gene sequence: CDR1 SQVTM, CDR2 ANQGSEA. The CDR3 coding sequence is TGCAGCGTTGAGCGGGGATTGAACTATGGCTACACCTTC. The encoded protein is CSVERGLNYGYTF.

The genes are TRBV20-1 and TRBJ2-1, with D unclear. CDR3 length equals 12 residues. Looked up from germline, CDR1 is DFQATT and CDR2 is SNEGSKA (reference sequence). V lost 3 bases and J 4 bases, leaving 7 bases between the germline ends. In DNA form, the CDR3 reads TGCAGTGCTAGTTTGTCTTACAATGAGCAGTTCTTC. Its translation: CSASLSYNEQFF.

This CDR3 reads CASSEAAYVTGAATEAFF. The CDR3 coding sequence is TGTGCCAGCAGTGAAGCAGCGTATGTAACAGGGGCTGCCACTGAAGCTTTCTTT. V usage is TRBV6-1 and J usage is TRBJ1-1, with 7 bases lining up with TRBD1. After removal of 0 bases from V and 4 bases from J, the junction contained 14 bases not matched to a gene. The CDR3 extends over 18 amino acids. CDR1 MNHNS and CDR2 SASEGT come from the germline V gene.

This chain joins TRBV6-2 or TRBV6-3 and TRBJ2-1; TRBD2 matches 16 bases. There are 16 residues in the CDR3. The germline CDR1 and CDR2 sequences are MNHEY and SVGEGT. With 0 bases clipped from V and 9 bases from J, the junction kept 2 bases outside the gene matches. CDR3 in DNA: TGTGCCAGCAGTTACTCTGGGACTAGCGGGAGGGGTGAGCAGTTCTTC. Its translation: CASSYSGTSGRGEQFF.

The chain employs TRBV7-3 and TRBJ1-1; D might be TRBD1 (6 bases). The V and J ends lost 5 bases and 3 bases respectively, with 13 bases between them. Germline V gives CDR1 SGHTA, CDR2 FQGTGA. The CDR3 totals 14 residues. The CDR3 region is CASSPQGQYTEAFF. The CDR3 DNA reads as TGTGCCAGCAGCCCACAGGGTCAGTACACTGAAGCTTTCTTT.

The V call is TRBV5-8, the J call TRBJ1-4; D gene unclear. Looked up from germline, CDR1 is SGHTS and CDR2 is YDEGEE. The CDR3 sequence is 16 residues long. With 3 bases removed from V and 0 bases from J, the gap between germline ends came to 12 bases. CDR3: CASSYRAGTTNEKLFF. For the CDR3, the DNA is TGTGCCAGCAGCTATCGGGCGGGGACAACTAATGAAAAACTGTTTTTT.

CDR3 nucleotides: TGTGCCAGCAGCTTAACCAGGGGGCCCGGGGAGCTGTTTTTT. It yields the protein CASSLTRGPGELFF. The chain carries TRBV7-9 and TRBJ2-2, with 8 positions matching TRBD1. Germline lookup yields CDR1 SEHNR and CDR2 FQNEAQ (reference sequence). Trimming cost V 2 bases and J 6 bases; bases outside gene matches: 2. This CDR3 is 14 amino acids long.

The rearrangement joins TRBV28 to TRBJ2-7, with 10 bases aligning to TRBD2. CDR3 length equals 17 residues. The ends lost 3 bases at V and 4 bases at J; junction bases unmatched: 12. CDR1 is MDHEN, CDR2 SYDVKM, per germline. CDR3 residues: CASSFRAPSGSTYEQYF. The CDR3, as DNA: TGTGCCAGCAGTTTTCGGGCACCTAGCGGGAGTACATACGAGCAGTACTTC.

This chain connects TRBV19 to TRBJ1-6; no definite D call. Germline V gene lookup returns CDR1 LNHDA and CDR2 SQIVND (reference sequence). The CDR3 covers 15 residues. V was trimmed by 8 bases and J by 3 bases, leaving 14 bases between them. CDR3 in amino acids: CASQGPGIYNSPLHF. In nucleotides, the CDR3 is TGTGCCAGTCAAGGCCCGGGGATCTATAATTCACCCCTCCACTTT.

This chain uses TRBV4-2 with TRBJ2-3; 10 positions match TRBD2. Germline V gene lookup returns CDR1 LGHNA and CDR2 YNFKEQ. Trimming cost V 0 bases and J 2 bases; bases outside gene matches: 5. The CDR3 loop spans 17 amino acids. CDR3 nucleotide sequence: TGTGCCAGCAGCCAAGAAATTAGCGGGGGGATCACAGATACGCAGTATTTT. This sequence encodes CASSQEISGGITDTQYF.

This chain links TRBV2 with TRBJ1-2; tentatively, D is TRBD1 (5 bases). The CDR3 runs 12 residues. The germline gives CDR1 SNHLY, CDR2 FYNNEI. Trimming removed 11 bases at V and 1 base at J, with 11 bases between. The CDR3: CAGGTYNYGYTF. The CDR3 bases are TGTGCCGGGGGGACCTATAACTATGGCTACACCTTC.

The J gene is TRBJ2-1, the V gene TRBV7-6; 9 bases align to TRBD1. V lost 0 bases to trimming and J lost 5 bases; unmatched junction nucleotides: 8. This CDR3 is 17 amino acids long. CDR1 is SGHVS and CDR2 is FNYEAQ in the germline V gene. CDR3 DNA: TGTGCCAGCAGCTTAGCGCGGGACAGGGCCAGGAACAATGAGCAGTTCTTC. This codes for CASSLARDRARNNEQFF.

This clone was counted between two and nine times. The chain is built from TRBV14 and TRBJ2-2, with D possibly being TRBD2 (7 bases). Germline CDR1 SGHDN, CDR2 FVKESK. The CDR3 has 13 amino acids. Trimming removed 8 bases from V and 10 bases from J, with 17 bases in between. The CDR3 DNA reads TGTGCCAGCGTAGGGGGAGGGTTGGAGGAGCTGTTTTTT. Translating gives CASVGGGLEELFF.